This T cell receptor beta chain was captured by sequencing in a study of identical twins. Whole-study results and caveats: Twins' excess sharing was less marked for out-of-frame beta sequences. Fewer insertions were carried by abundant cord blood beta clonotypes, but none was seen in memory repertoires.

A single record per CDR3 protein comes from TCRdb applying MiXCR to the 5' RACE reads. The data show hundreds of thousands of distinct CDR3 sequences, with approximately 9% seen just once and approximately 0.96% held by the top ten. Healthy Caucasians, and only they, were the donors. Of note for this clonotype: Its matching antigen is unknown.

Germline CDR1 MNHEY, CDR2 SVGAGI. This CDR3 has 15 amino acids. Unmatched junction bases numbered 12, after V lost 8 bases and J lost 6 bases. The same specimen was also included in a second study, on yellow fever vaccine responses in identical twins. That source adds: In identical twins, vaccine T cell responses appeared partly shared and partly individual.

The chain has TRBV6-5 and TRBJ1-4, with TRBD1 matching over 7 bases. The clonotype was recovered from a woman under 30 in good health. Sequences were obtained from PBMCs. The CDR3 nucleotides read TGTGCCAGCGTTCTAGACAGGGTTTGGGATGAAAAACTGTTTTTT. Amino acids: CASVLDRVWDEKLFF.